The rows below give T cell receptor beta chains drawn from one sample of a study of cytotoxic CD8 clonotypes in ibrutinib-treated CLL. Some clones are missing from TCRdb's copy, which holds only in-frame ones; the method was immunoSEQ multiplex PCR. The table includes over 110,000 clones, approximately 90% detected once. Sample: PBMCs, taken after 12 months of ibrutinib treatment. All receptors derive from a human donor with chronic lymphocytic leukemia. CDR3s include the opening cysteine and the closing phenylalanine or tryptophan. A D gene is named only where the DNA matches it firmly. Size is omitted from some rows. Given values are once, few, many or a class for expanded clones.

D gene | J gene | clone size | V gene | CDR3 protein | CDR3 DNA
TRBD2 | TRBJ2-7 | . | TRBV4-1 | CASSHIAGDVYEQYF | TGCGCCAGCAGCCATATAGCGGGAGACGTATACGAGCAGTACTTC
TRBD1 | TRBJ1-5 | . | TRBV7-8 | CASSRRTGGQNQPQHF | TGTGCCAGCAGCCGACGGACAGGGGGTCAGAATCAGCCCCAGCATTTT
. | TRBJ2-5 | . | TRBV5-1 | CASKETQYF | TGCGCCAGCAAAGAGACCCAGTACTTC
. | TRBJ2-7 | . | TRBV28 | CASSIMGWQYF | TGTGCCAGCAGTATTATGGGCTGGCAGTACTTC
TRBD2 | TRBJ2-5 | . | TRBV4-3 | CASSQGTSGITRETQYF | TGCGCCAGCAGCCAGGGGACTAGCGGGATTACCCGAGAGACCCAGTACTTC
TRBD2 | TRBJ2-5 | . | TRBV5-6 | CASSSNQVGRRETQYF | TGTGCCAGCAGTTCGAACCAAGTCGGGAGGAGAGAGACCCAGTACTTC
TRBD1 | TRBJ2-7 | . | TRBV7-3 | CASSYRQGAYEQYF | TGTGCCAGCAGCTACAGACAGGGGGCCTACGAGCAGTACTTC
. | TRBJ2-1 | . | TRBV7-3 | CASSPGSPGNEQFF | TGTGCCAGCAGCCCCGGGAGCCCGGGGAATGAGCAGTTCTTC
. | TRBJ1-2 | few | TRBV27 | CASSLREGDGYTF | TGTGCCAGCAGTTTAAGGGAGGGGGATGGCTACACCTTC
. | TRBJ2-7 | once | TRBV21-1 | CASSKRQGDYEQYF | TGTGCCAGCAGCAAGCGGCAGGGGGACTACGAGCAGTACTTC
TRBD1 | TRBJ2-7 | . | TRBV19 | CASGTGGSYEQYF | TGTGCCAGTGGGACAGGGGGCTCCTACGAGCAGTACTTC
. | TRBJ1-4 | . | TRBV6-5 | CASSHGQTEKLFF | TGTGCCAGCAGCCATGGACAGACGGAAAAACTGTTTTTT
. | TRBJ2-1 | . | TRBV19 | CASSMAESSYNEQFF | TGTGCCAGTAGTATGGCCGAGAGCTCCTACAATGAGCAGTTCTTC
. | TRBJ1-5 | . | TRBV27 | CASKQGANQPQHF | TGTGCCAGCAAACAAGGGGCCAATCAGCCCCAGCATTTT
. | TRBJ1-2 | . | TRBV21-1 | CASIRPRGPKYGYGYTF | TGTGCCAGCATACGGCCCCGGGGACCGAAATACGGCTATGGCTACACCTTC
TRBD1 | TRBJ2-7 | . | TRBV7-9 | CAGGQLTYEQYF | TGTGCCGGGGGACAGCTGACCTACGAGCAGTACTTC
. | TRBJ2-7 | . | TRBV6-4 | CASPTKNHEQYF | TGTGCCAGCCCTACGAAGAACCACGAGCAGTACTTC
. | TRBJ2-7 | once | TRBV4-1 | CASSQDLSAYEQYF | TGCGCCAGCAGCCAAGATCTTAGCGCGTACGAGCAGTACTTC
. | TRBJ2-1 | . | TRBV11-3 | CASSPTFLNEQFF | TGTGCCAGCAGCCCGACGTTCCTCAATGAGCAGTTCTTC
TRBD2 | TRBJ2-1 | once | TRBV19 | CASSIEGGRATNEQFF | TGTGCCAGTAGTATAGAAGGCGGGAGGGCTACCAATGAGCAGTTCTTC
TRBD1 | TRBJ2-1 | . | TRBV7-8 | CASSLTGTGFNEQFF | TGTGCCAGCAGCTTAACAGGGACAGGGTTCAATGAGCAGTTCTTC
. | TRBJ1-1 | . | TRBV2 | CASSVGAATEAFF | TGTGCCAGCAGTGTTGGGGCAGCAACTGAAGCTTTCTTT
TRBD2 | TRBJ2-5 | . | TRBV10-3 | CAISEAPSGVSPLETQYF | TGTGCCATCAGTGAGGCCCCTAGCGGCGTATCACCTTTGGAGACCCAGTACTTC